One and the same sample provided the 22 T cell receptor beta chains below, sequenced in a study of T cells expressing NK-cell markers. TCRdb re-called the 5' RACE reads and gives one entry per CDR3 protein, without DNA. This sample's table reports about 260,000 distinct CDR3 sequences. Sequences were obtained from blood T cells: a sorted CD56 or NKG2C T cell subset, CD4+ or CD8+ T cells, or bulk PBMC T cells (not recorded which). The receptors shown here come from a man between 18 and 35 years old in good health.

V and J are TRBV12-3 or TRBV12-4 and TRBJ1-5; TCRdb picks TRBD1, but there is no DNA to check that call. CDR3 length: 15 amino acids. CDR3 sequence reads: CASARTGDSNQPQHF.

This chain links TRBV12-3 or TRBV12-4 with TRBJ2-1; TCRdb returns TRBD2, unconfirmable since there is no DNA. This CDR3 comprises 14 residues. CDR3 sequence reads: CASSWAGVYNEQFF.

V is TRBV3-1 and J is TRBJ1-4. The CDR3 consists of 13 residues. Germline V lookup: CDR1 LGHDT, CDR2 YNNKEL (reference sequence). The CDR3 here is CASSQDLGEKLFF.

The chain couples TRBV2 to TRBJ1-2; checking the TCRdb D call of TRBD1 is not possible without DNA. The CDR3 totals 13 residues. CDR1 and CDR2 from the germline V gene are SNHLY and FYNNEI. CDR3 sequence: CASNEVGVAGYTF. Looking up the rest from reference TRBV2 and TRBJ1-2 gives the full variable domain: EPEVTQTPSHQVTQMGQEVILRCVPISNHLYFYWYRQILGQKVEFLVSFYNNEISEKSEIFDDQFSVERPDGSNFTLKIRSTKLEDSAMYFCASNEVGVAGYTFGSGTRLTVV.

The gene calls are TRBV23-1 and TRBJ2-3; TCRdb's assignment of TRBD2 cannot be checked, as there is no DNA. TRBV23-1 is an ORF, and what it does is uncertain. The CDR3 contains 16 residues. The CDR3 region is CASSHLAGVSTDTQYF.

The J gene is TRBJ2-3, the V gene TRBV27; TCRdb's assignment of TRBD1 cannot be checked, as there is no DNA. The germline CDR1 and CDR2 sequences are MNHEY and SMNVEV (reference sequence). The CDR3 consists of 13 residues. CDR3 loop: CASTRGTTDTQYF.

This chain uses TRBV11-2 with TRBJ2-7. The CDR3 loop spans 14 amino acids. Germline V gives CDR1 SGHAT, CDR2 FQNNGV. CDR3 sequence reads: CASSLLTKLYEQYF.

This rearrangement joins TRBV6-1 to TRBJ2-1; TCRdb designates TRBD1, a call that cannot be tested without DNA. The CDR3 length is 16 residues. Germline CDR1 and CDR2: MNHNS and SASEGT. CDR3 in amino acids: CASSGRAGTPNNEQFF.

The chain combines TRBV11-2 with TRBJ2-1. CDR3 size: 13 residues. CDR1 and CDR2 (germline): SGHAT, FQNNGV. CDR3 region: CASSSWVNNEQFF.

The chain joins TRBV29-1 to TRBJ2-1; the TCRdb D gene call, TRBD1, has no DNA to confirm it. This CDR3 is built from 13 residues. Per germline, CDR1 SQVTM and CDR2 ANQGSEA. This CDR3 reads CSSLTGLSNEQFF.

The rearrangement links TRBV28 to TRBJ1-1. Germline CDR1 reads MDHEN; CDR2 reads SYDVKM. The CDR3 has 12 amino acids. This CDR3 reads CASSPAYTEAFF. The complete variable domain, with remaining parts taken from reference TRBV28 and TRBJ1-1, reads DVKVTQSSRYLVKRTGEKVFLECVQDMDHENMFWYRQDPGLGLRLIYFSYDVKMKEKGDIPEGYSVSREKKERFSLILESASTNQTSMYLCASSPAYTEAFFGQGTRLTVV.

This chain joins TRBV7-9 and TRBJ2-2; the D call from TCRdb, TRBD1, cannot be confirmed without DNA. CDR1 and CDR2 from the germline V gene are SEHNR and FQNEAQ (reference sequence). The CDR3 has 15 residues. The CDR3: CASSPGGLDTGELFF.

The chain has TRBV11-2 and TRBJ2-7. The CDR3 has 14 amino acids. Germline CDR1 SGHAT, CDR2 FQNNGV. The CDR3 loop reads CASSPQRGRVEQYF.

The CDR3 region is CASSFPPGTRKGGETQYF. V is TRBV7-8 and J is TRBJ2-5; checking the TCRdb D call of TRBD2 is not possible without DNA. CDR1 is SGHVS, CDR2 FQNEAQ, per germline. This CDR3 has 18 amino acids.

The rearrangement uses TRBV27 and TRBJ2-3; the TCRdb D gene call, TRBD2, has no DNA to confirm it. Looked up from germline, CDR1 is MNHEY and CDR2 is SMNVEV (reference sequence). This CDR3 contains 12 residues. The CDR3 spells CASGLREGTQYF.

The chain recombines TRBV7-2 with TRBJ2-5; TCRdb's assignment of TRBD2 cannot be checked, as there is no DNA. CDR1 SGHTA and CDR2 FQGNSA come from the germline V gene. CDR3 length: 16 residues. CDR3 sequence reads: CASSVRLAGPEETQYF.

This chain links TRBV15 with TRBJ1-2; the TCRdb call, TRBD1, lacks DNA for checking. Per the germline V gene, CDR1 is LNHNV and CDR2 is YYDKDF (reference sequence). CDR3 length: 13 amino acids. The CDR3 loop reads CATSPGANYGYTF.

V is TRBV15 and J is TRBJ2-7; without DNA, the TCRdb call of TRBD1 cannot be checked. Germline V CDR1 and CDR2: LNHNV, YYDKDF (reference sequence). The CDR3 sequence is 16 residues long. Here the CDR3 reads CATSPKPGQASYEQYF. The full variable domain, rest sourced from reference TRBV15 and TRBJ2-7, is DAMVIQNPRYQVTQFGKPVTLSCSQTLNHNVMYWYQQKSSQAPKLLFHYYDKDFNNEADTPDNFQSRRPNTSFCFLDIRSPGLGDTAMYLCATSPKPGQASYEQYFGPGTRLTVT.

The gene calls are TRBV5-4 and TRBJ2-1; lacking DNA, the TRBD2 call made by TCRdb goes unchecked. The CDR3 runs 17 residues. Germline loops: CDR1 SGHNT, CDR2 YYREEE (reference sequence). The CDR3 is CASSFATLAGSYNEQFF.

This rearrangement joins TRBV30 to TRBJ1-1; with no DNA, the TCRdb D assignment of TRBD1 cannot be verified. Germline-derived CDR1 and CDR2 are GTSNPN and SVGIG (reference sequence). The CDR3 loop spans 12 amino acids. The chain's CDR3 is CADLGQWTEAFF. Looking up the rest from reference TRBV30 and TRBJ1-1 gives the full variable domain: SQTIHQWPATLVQPVGSPLSLECTVEGTSNPNLYWYRQAAGRGLQLLFYSVGIGQISSEVPQNLSASRPQDRQFILSSKKLLLSDSGFYLCADLGQWTEAFFGQGTRLTVV.

The rearrangement links TRBV3-1 to TRBJ2-2; TCRdb names TRBD2, which stays unverified in the absence of DNA. Germline-derived CDR1 and CDR2 are LGHDT and YNNKEL (reference sequence). This CDR3 has 17 amino acids. This CDR3 is CASSQGREREHTGELFF. Together with reference TRBV3-1 and TRBJ2-2, the CDR3 gives the full variable domain: DTAVSQTPKYLVTQMGNDKSIKCEQNLGHDTMYWYKQDSKKFLKIMFSYNNKELIINETVPNRFSPKSPDKAHLNLHINSLELGDSAVYFCASSQGREREHTGELFFGEGSRLTVL.

The V call is TRBV5-5, the J call TRBJ2-5; as DNA is missing, the TRBD1 call by TCRdb cannot be tested. Germline V gene lookup returns CDR1 SGHKS and CDR2 YYEKEE (reference sequence). The CDR3 contains 15 residues. The CDR3 loop is CASSHLVTGEETQYF.